The rows below give T cell receptor beta chains drawn from one sample of a study of blood T cell repertoires in COVID-19. The data were produced by immunoSEQ multiplex PCR, yet TCRdb's version contains in-frame clones alone and is incomplete. The sample holds 150,000 to 200,000 clones, 65% to 90% seen once. Sequenced sample: peripheral blood. All receptors come from a man in his forties or fifties with active or convalescent COVID-19. The CDR3 runs from the conserved cysteine through the conserved F or W. Each record gives: clone size, J gene, V gene, CDR3 protein. Size is stated for part of the rows, as once, few or many counts, or as a class when the clone is expanded.

once TRBJ2-3 TRBV11-3 CASSLGSADTQYF
- TRBJ2-7 TRBV6-6 CASSPGSYEQYF
- TRBJ1-2 TRBV6-5 CASNTNDRVYGYTF
- TRBJ2-2 TRBV6-5 CASGNRGPGELFF
once TRBJ2-3 TRBV4-2 CASSQAYKTGAQSTDTQYF
- TRBJ2-2 TRBV14 CASSQPGTKANTGELFF
once TRBJ1-5 TRBV3-1/TRBV3-2 CASSQAGTGGFQPQHF
- TRBJ2-3 TRBV7-9 CASSPQDWTGGTDTQYF
- TRBJ2-7 TRBV28 CASSRRYEQYF
medium-sized TRBJ2-3 TRBV29-1 CSVDSGLRTDTQYF
- TRBJ2-7 TRBV6-5 CASTLDNEQYF
- TRBJ2-5 TRBV5-1 CASSLSGGQETQYF
- TRBJ1-2 TRBV7-7 CASSAQGARLYGYTF